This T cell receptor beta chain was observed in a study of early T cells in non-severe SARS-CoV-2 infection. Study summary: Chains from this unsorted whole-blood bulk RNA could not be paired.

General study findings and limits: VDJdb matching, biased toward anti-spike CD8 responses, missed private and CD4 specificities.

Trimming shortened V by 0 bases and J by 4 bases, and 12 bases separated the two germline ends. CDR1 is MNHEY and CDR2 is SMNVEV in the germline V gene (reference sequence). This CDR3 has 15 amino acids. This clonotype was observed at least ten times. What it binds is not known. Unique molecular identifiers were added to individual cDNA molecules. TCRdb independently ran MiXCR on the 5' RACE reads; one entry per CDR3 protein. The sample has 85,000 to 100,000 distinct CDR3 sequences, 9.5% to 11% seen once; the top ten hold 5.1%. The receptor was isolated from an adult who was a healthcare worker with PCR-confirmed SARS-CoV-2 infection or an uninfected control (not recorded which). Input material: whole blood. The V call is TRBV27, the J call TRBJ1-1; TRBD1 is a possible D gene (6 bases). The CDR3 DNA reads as TGTGCCAGCAGTTTATCAGGGGGGTTATTCACTGAAGCTTTCTTT. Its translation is CASSLSGGLFTEAFF.